Below are 17 T cell receptor beta chains sequenced from a single sample in a study of blood T cell repertoires in COVID-19. Method: immunoSEQ multiplex PCR; TCRdb's copy keeps in-frame clones and lacks some. The profile covers about 70,000 clones, with under 80% appearing a single time and 25% to 30% taken by the ten largest. The specimen sequenced was peripheral blood. Source of these receptors: a woman over 75 with active or convalescent COVID-19.

The chain couples TRBV19 to TRBJ2-2, with 11 bases matching TRBD2. Germline V gene sequence: CDR1 LNHDA, CDR2 SQIVND (reference sequence). With 6 bases clipped from V and 3 bases from J, the junction kept 3 bases outside the gene matches. CDR3 length: 15 amino acids. CDR3 residues: CASSLGLADTGELFF. The CDR3 DNA is TGTGCCAGTAGCTTGGGACTAGCGGACACCGGGGAGCTGTTTTTT.

The chain recombines TRBV30 with TRBJ1-2; TRBD1 is a possible D gene (5 bases). Germline V lookup: CDR1 GTSNPN, CDR2 SVGIG (reference sequence). Trimming shortened V by 3 bases and J by 4 bases, and 9 bases separated the two germline ends. CDR3 length equals 12 residues. The CDR3 here is CAWSRGFYGYTF. The CDR3 DNA reads TGTGCCTGGAGCCGGGGGTTCTATGGCTACACCTTC.

This sequence joins TRBV2 and TRBJ2-7, with D possibly being TRBD1 (7 bases). CDR3 length equals 15 residues. The V gene lost 4 bases and the J gene lost 3 bases, with 16 bases spanning the gap. Germline CDR1 is SNHLY and CDR2 is FYNNEI. CDR3 nucleotides: TGTGCCAGCAGTGTCCCGGCGGGACAGTTCTACGAGCAGTACTTC. Translated, it gives CASSVPAGQFYEQYF.

V is TRBV10-2 and J is TRBJ1-3, with 7 bases identical to TRBD1. V lost 5 bases, J lost 4 bases, and 8 bases stayed unmatched. Per germline, CDR1 WSHSY and CDR2 SAAADI. CDR3 length equals 15 residues. The CDR3 coding sequence is TGCGCCAGCAGTCGAGAGGGGGCGCTGGGAAACACCATATATTTT. It encodes CASSREGALGNTIYF.

Note on this clone: One end of the junction does not line up with germline, which may come from a read error. This chain links TRBV9 with TRBJ2-1, with D maybe TRBD1 (6 bases). The V gene's germline CDR1 is SGDLS and CDR2 YYNGEE. CDR3 length: 15 amino acids. The CDR3: CASSPYGGLKQEALF. The CDR3 DNA reads as TGTGCCAGCAGCCCCTATGGGGGCCTAAAGCAGGAGGCCCTCTTC.

This clone was observed a single time. The chain links TRBV19 to TRBJ1-5; weak D call: TRBD1 (5 bases). The CDR3 is made up of 15 amino acids. Per germline, CDR1 LNHDA and CDR2 SQIVND (reference sequence). V was trimmed by 2 bases and J by 4 bases, leaving 12 bases between them. The CDR3 protein is CASSIKPGRNQPQHF. The CDR3 coding sequence is TGTGCCAGTAGTATAAAGCCAGGGAGGAATCAGCCCCAGCATTTT.

This clone appeared a few times. The rearrangement joins TRBV4-3 to TRBJ1-6; D remains ambiguous. Germline CDR1 LGHNA, CDR2 YSLEER. The CDR3 spans 15 residues. Trimming stripped 0 bases from V and 6 bases from J, with 9 bases between. For the CDR3, the DNA is TGCGCCAGCAGCCAAGATTTTGGGAGTAATTCACCCCTCCACTTT. Translated: CASSQDFGSNSPLHF.

The chain employs TRBV18 and TRBJ2-7, with TRBD1 matching over 9 bases. From germline, CDR1 is KGHSH and CDR2 LQKENI. The CDR3 spans 14 residues. J was trimmed by 2 bases and V by 8 bases; bases with no gene match: 7. The CDR3: CASQGQGITYEQYF. In DNA, the CDR3 is TGTGCCAGCCAAGGACAGGGGATCACCTACGAGCAGTACTTC.

In its sample, this clone was seen a few times. The CDR3, as DNA: TGTGCCAGCAGCGGACAGGAGGCTGGAAACACCATATATTTT. It is translated as CASSGQEAGNTIYF. V usage is TRBV6-5 and J usage is TRBJ1-3; TRBD1 matches at 7 bases. V shed 6 bases and J 2 bases; nucleotides not matched to a gene: 4. The CDR3 is 14 residues long. Germline V gives CDR1 MNHEY, CDR2 SVGAGI.

The CDR3 here is CASSSTGQGIGSPLHF. The DNA of the CDR3 is TGTGCCAGCAGCTCTACCGGACAGGGAATAGGTTCACCCCTCCACTTT. This sequence joins TRBV7-8 and TRBJ1-6, with TRBD1 identical over 8 bases. The ends lost 4 bases at V and 9 bases at J; junction bases unmatched: 11. Germline V CDR1 and CDR2: SGHVS, FQNEAQ. This CDR3 spans 16 amino acids.

This chain connects TRBV27 to TRBJ2-3, with TRBD2 identical over 12 bases. Germline V gives CDR1 MNHEY, CDR2 SMNVEV (reference sequence). With V trimmed by 5 bases and J by 6 bases, 9 bases remained unmatched. This CDR3 is 16 amino acids long. The CDR3 sequence is CASSQPGLAGMDTQYF. CDR3 bases: TGTGCCAGCAGTCAGCCAGGACTAGCGGGGATGGATACGCAGTATTTT.

The V call is TRBV29-1, the J call TRBJ1-2; D not resolved. V lost 4 bases to trimming and J lost 3 bases, with 9 bases between them. This CDR3 is 12 amino acids long. Germline values: CDR1 SQVTM, CDR2 ANQGSEA. CDR3 sequence (DNA): TGCAGCGTTGTAAAATCCGACTATGGCTACACCTTC. It is translated as CSVVKSDYGYTF.

The chain is built from TRBV5-1 and TRBJ2-5; D is undetermined. The CDR3 spans 13 residues. The V gene's germline CDR1 is SGHRS and CDR2 YFSETQ. V lost 0 bases, J lost 4 bases, and 7 bases lay in between. The CDR3 bases are TGCGCCAGCAGCTTGGAGGTAGCAGAGACCCAGTACTTC. It translates to CASSLEVAETQYF.

In this sample, this clone turned up a few times. The V and J genes are TRBV5-1 and TRBJ2-7; TRBD2 matches at 11 bases. V shed 0 bases, J shed 4 bases, and the junction held 6 bases outside the gene matches. The CDR3 sequence is 16 residues long. Germline values: CDR1 SGHRS, CDR2 YFSETQ. CDR3 in DNA: TGCGCCAGCAGCTTGGTTAGCGGGGGGGCCTCTTACGAGCAGTACTTC. This encodes CASSLVSGGASYEQYF.

The chain joins TRBV19 to TRBJ1-5; 9 positions agree with TRBD1. The CDR3 contains 15 residues. J was trimmed by 6 bases and V by 7 bases; bases with no gene match: 10. Germline CDR1 reads LNHDA; CDR2 reads SQIVND (reference sequence). Here the CDR3 reads CASTRGQGRGQPQHF. CDR3 nucleotides: TGTGCCAGTACCCGGGGACAGGGAAGGGGTCAGCCCCAGCATTTT.

The chain links TRBV5-4 to TRBJ2-5; tentatively, D is TRBD2 (6 bases). Germline lookup yields CDR1 SGHNT and CDR2 YYREEE (reference sequence). V lost 0 bases and J lost 5, with 11 bases in between. The length of the CDR3 is 14 residues. CDR3 protein: CASSLGGGGETQYF. Written as DNA, the CDR3 is TGTGCCAGCAGCTTGGGGGGTGGAGGGGAGACCCAGTACTTC.

The rearrangement uses TRBV9 and TRBJ2-2, with D tentatively TRBD2 (5 bases). Germline V lookup: CDR1 SGDLS, CDR2 YYNGEE. V dropped 0 bases and J dropped 3 bases, with 12 bases sitting between them. This CDR3 has 16 residues. As DNA, the CDR3 is TGTGCCAGCAGCGTAGAACTAGTGTGGGACACCGGGGAGCTGTTTTTT. It yields the protein CASSVELVWDTGELFF.